This record looks at one T cell receptor beta chain sequence and its context. This same CDR3 is encoded by further DNA sequences in the sample. The data originate from a study of shared clonotypes between healthy human individuals. Germline lookup yields CDR1 GTSNPN and CDR2 SVGIG (reference sequence). V gave up 4 bases and J gave up 5 bases; unmatched junction bases: 6. CDR3 size: 13 residues. Assay used: immunoSEQ multiplex PCR; TCRdb lists only in-frame clones, some missing. The table lists approximately 2.3 million clones, just over 90% of them singletons. The rearrangement links TRBV30 to TRBJ1-1; 8 nucleotides agree with TRBD1. The receptor was derived from a man aged 18 to 30 in good health. Some clones in this sample may be carry-over from other donors' samples. Sequences were obtained from naive CD4+ T cells from PBMCs. Documented subset: CD45RA+ positively selected. This CDR3 reads CAWNGQGGTEAFF. The DNA of the CDR3 is TGTGCCTGGAATGGACAGGGAGGAACTGAAGCTTTCTTT.